This entry describes one TCR beta chain. CDR3 length: 13 amino acids. Trimming removed 0 bases at V and 4 bases at J, with 6 bases between. Per germline, CDR1 SGHRS and CDR2 YFSETQ. This specimen comes from a study of T cell changes during pregnancy in multiple sclerosis. Data came from immunoSEQ multiplex PCR; TCRdb stores just in-frame clones and leaves some out. This table holds about 26,000 clones, roughly 89% found once. This specimen consisted of CD8+ T cells from peripheral blood mononuclear cells, obtained in the second trimester of pregnancy. J is TRBJ2-3 and V is TRBV5-1; the D gene is possibly TRBD1 (5 bases). The sequence was collected from a female donor with multiple sclerosis, enrolled in a pregnancy study. CDR3 amino acids: CASSLDRSDTQYF. As DNA, the CDR3 is TGCGCCAGCAGCTTGGACAGGTCAGATACGCAGTATTTT.